This T cell receptor beta chain was sequenced during a study of cytomegalovirus exposure and HLA in healthy donors (dated 2017 in TCRdb). Turning to the overall study: In an earlier analysis of 587 of the donors, 250 to 350 Gb of sequence data and 90 million to 120 million unique TCR beta sequences from roughly 190 million T cells were reported. Roughly 300 gigabases of sequencing data and 70 million to 100 million unique TCR sequences were included in an early release covering roughly 600 HLA-typed donors. The genetic ancestry cluster associated with self-reported Caucasian donors included roughly 84% of the 398 genotyped donors. The study aimed to test whether cataloging public T cell receptors could reveal signatures of past pathogen exposure. The T cell repertoires of some 700 subjects were profiled by immunosequencing and related to cytomegalovirus serostatus. A separate validation cohort of 90 to 150 different subjects was used in addition to the 666-subject first cohort. To predict cytomegalovirus infection status, the study combined high-throughput TCR immunosequencing, statistical association of individual TCRs with disease status, and machine learning. A later analysis re-analyzed previously published TCR beta repertoires from 666 donors and added high-resolution HLA genotyping to study TCR occurrence patterns. Rather than drawing on any new phenotypic data, the later analysis identified candidate immune exposures from TCR beta sequences and the way those sequences occurred across donors. To decide whether each TCR beta V gene segment behaved as functional or pseudogenic, an earlier analysis of some 600 of the donors relied on high-throughput TCR beta sequencing. Donor age, sex, ethnicity and CMV serostatus were compiled together with the repertoire data. A later genetic analysis used genome-wide SNP genotypes for 398 of the 666 donors, treating that subset as a discovery cohort. All discovery cohort repertoires had been generated on a single sequencing platform. HLA typing covered class I and class II loci at four-digit resolution. Typing coverage differed by locus: A, B, C, DRB1 and DQB1 were typed in about 620-630 donors, DQA1 in about 500, DPA1 in over 600, and DPB1 in 400 to 480. Because of strong linkage in the cohort, five DR-DQ haplotypes were treated as single units for association and clustering. Across about 380 genotyped donors of the cohort, an average of 235,054 unique TCR beta nucleotide sequences per donor were sequenced, and about a sixth of those sequences were non-productive.

What the research found in general, with its limitations: Linkage disequilibrium might explain the correlated functional status among segregating V segments, but an unknown experimental factor could not be excluded. The 87-base-pair reads could not distinguish some IMGT-functional V segments, including TRBV6-2 and TRBV6-3, so those segments were excluded. A later analysis reported that several top co-occurrence clusters appeared linked to parvovirus B19, influenza, CMV and Epstein-Barr virus. The study gave a list of under 200 TCR beta chains associated with cytomegalovirus. The earlier analysis of 587 of the donors excluded roughly 17 rarely observed V segments, including chromosome 9 orphons, because counts were too low. In an earlier analysis of fewer than 750 of the donors, most TCR beta V segments were observed in productive rearrangements about 87% or about 30% of the time, broadly matching IMGT annotations. HLA typing was unavailable for some donors at each locus, so association tests used only the typed subset. Most TCR sequences were seen in very few donors, while some public TCRs were found in many individuals. The presence/absence analyses assumed that sequencing depth was roughly uniform across donors, and that assumption may not be true. In a later analysis, most CMV-associated TCR beta chains were found to appear HLA-restricted, with HLA associations seemingly driven largely by CMV exposure. CMV serostatus was the only immune exposure information available for the cohort. A further reported finding was that TCR beta sequences accurately predicted the HLA-A and HLA-B alleles for most subjects in the first cohort. A later genetic analysis reported fewer N-insertions in productive TCRs among donors in an Asian-associated ancestry cluster than the approximately 670-donor mean. Strong co-occurrence of HLA alleles, especially DR and DQ, made assigning TCR associations to individual alleles difficult. In this cohort, only TCR beta chains were sequenced, and detectable features were limited by the absence of alpha or paired-chain data. In both the original and validation cohorts, the classifier was reported to diagnose cytomegalovirus status with high specificity and sensitivity. Specific HLA alleles were associated with 15,000 to 20,000 TCR beta sequences at a false discovery rate of 0.05 in a later analysis. In vitro tests confirmed that a few of the cytomegalovirus-associated TCR beta chains recognize cytomegalovirus antigens. In a later analysis, TCR association rates were found to vary across HLA loci, with the most associated TCRs seen for DRB1 alleles and the fewest for HLA-C alleles. In a later analysis, HLA-associated TCR beta chains showed more clonal expansion and lower generation probabilities than non-associated chains that were equally common. V-gene and J-gene trimming of TCR beta chains was associated with a missense DCLRE1C variant in a later genetic analysis, and the association was replicated in an independent cohort. A cluster of highly shared sequence variants was judged likely to be a technical artifact of the sequencing pipeline. According to the authors, the approach could potentially be generalized to other disease states and immunological phenotypes.

About this clone itself: The antigen it binds to is not known. No much larger clone exists at a distance of one base, and base qualities are not known.

The cohort comprised some 700 healthy bone marrow donors. At the time of sampling, every cohort member was nominally healthy, though immune exposures that went unrecorded were likely present. The donor was CMV seronegative and was included in the group of around 320 seronegative cohort members. Every donor gave a peripheral blood sample, and the peripheral blood mononuclear cells from that sample were used for TCR beta sequencing. The Qiagen DNeasy Blood Extraction Kit was used to extract genomic DNA from the blood cell samples. Libraries were built with the immunoSEQ multiplex PCR assay. A mixture of 60 forward primers for TCR Vbeta segments and 13 reverse primers for TCR Jbeta segments was used in the multiplex PCR. The CDR3 region of rearranged TCR beta genes was amplified from genomic DNA by a multiplex PCR assay. The amplified TCR beta libraries were sequenced on the Illumina HiSeq System as 87-base-pair reads. Concerning the study's data processing: Across the 700 or so repertoires, a later analysis counted approximately 83 million unique TCR beta chains, some 11 million of which were shared by at least two donors. Raw reads were error-corrected and collapsed into unique sequences by a nearest-neighbor algorithm in which closely related sequences were merged to remove PCR and sequencing errors. CDR3 sequences were aligned to IMGT reference sequences to assign V, D and J gene segments. For a sequence to be retained, a match of at least six nucleotides was required to both a V gene segment and a J gene segment. Rearrangements were classified as productive when the CDR3 lacked stop codons and remained in frame with V and J, and all other rearrangements were classified as non-productive. CDR3 was defined according to IMGT convention as the region running from the second conserved V-encoded cysteine to the conserved J-encoded phenylalanine. Sequences without an unambiguous match to a single V gene segment were excluded from the earlier analysis of over 500 of the donors. An earlier analysis of approximately 590 of the donors called V segments functional above 56.7% productive rearrangements and segregating when the between-donor standard deviation exceeded 5%. A statistical classification framework was developed to diagnose cytomegalovirus status using the catalog of TCR beta chain sequences. In a later analysis, TCR nucleotide sequences were compared against IMGT/GENE-DB human TR gene sequences so that V and J genes could be assigned. Using the TCRdist pipeline, a later analysis assigned CDR3 sequences along with most-parsimonious VDJ recombination scenarios. In a later analysis, each TCR beta chain was defined by its CDR3 amino acid sequence together with its V-gene family, and reads without a unique V-gene family were excluded. A later analysis removed 450 to 600 highly shared, low-generation-probability nucleotide sequences to deal with suspected cross-contamination and a sequencing artifact. A later analysis calculated a clonal expansion index for each public chain from normalized within-repertoire ranks of inferred template counts. A later analysis computed generation probabilities with a VDJ recombination model fitted to out-of-frame rearrangements, and checked the results against IGoR. In a later analysis, hypergeometric tests were used to score TCR-TCR, TCR-HLA and TCR-CMV co-occurrence, with a repertoire-size bias correction applied to TCR pairs. False discovery rates were estimated in a later analysis by permuting HLA or CMV assignments 20 times. In a later analysis, co-occurring TCRs were grouped using DBSCAN, and TCRdist sequence similarity was added for clustering within HLA-allele-positive subsets. Repertoires with fewer than 30,000 or more than 120,000 public chains were left out of co-occurrence clustering, as were about five repertoires with anomalous nucleotide sharing. The clones in this table, taken by TCRdb from immuneACCESS, are in-frame only. Not every clone is retained; where verified, under half of the shortfall comes from an unresolved V gene, and the cause of the rest is unknown. From that table come the V and J calls and clone size; the DNA was used to work out D and trimming. For this sample there are 90,000 to 150,000 clones; 81% appear just once. Less than 2.5% of the sample belongs to the ten largest clones.

Measured from the cysteine to the phenylalanine, the CDR3 is 16 residues long. Only the CDR3 DNA stays, 48 bases, in frame from base 1. The V end gives up 2 bases and the J end 0 bases, leaving 5 bases in the junction not matched to a gene. CDR1 and CDR2 are drawn from the germline V gene: SGHTA, FQGNSA. The V and J genes are TRBV7-2 and TRBJ2-7, with 9 bases matching TRBD1. The clonotype comes from a woman between 40 and 55 years old in good health and CMV-seronegative. Sequenced sample: PBMCs. The CDR3 reads CASSLRWDRASYEQYF. The DNA sequence reads TGTGCCAGCAGCTTACGTTGGGACAGGGCCTCCTACGAGCAGTACTTC.